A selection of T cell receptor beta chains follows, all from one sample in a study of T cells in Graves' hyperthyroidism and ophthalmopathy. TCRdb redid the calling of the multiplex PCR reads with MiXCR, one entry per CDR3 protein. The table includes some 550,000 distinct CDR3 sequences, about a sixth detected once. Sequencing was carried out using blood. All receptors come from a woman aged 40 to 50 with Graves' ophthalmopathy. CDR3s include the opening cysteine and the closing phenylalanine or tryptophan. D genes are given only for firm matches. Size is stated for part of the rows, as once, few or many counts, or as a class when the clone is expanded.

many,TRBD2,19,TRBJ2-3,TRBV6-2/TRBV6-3,TGTGCCAGCAGTTACGTAGTAGCGGGAGGCCCTTCGAACACAGATACGCAGTATTTT,CASSYVVAGGPSNTDTQYF
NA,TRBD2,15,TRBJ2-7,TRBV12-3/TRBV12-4,TGTGCCAGCAGTTTGCGGGGGTCGAGCTCCTACGAGCAGTACTTC,CASSLRGSSSYEQYF
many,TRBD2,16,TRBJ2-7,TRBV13,TGTGCCAGCAGATTTCCGGGACTAGCGGGAACCTACGAGCAGTACTTC,CASRFPGLAGTYEQYF
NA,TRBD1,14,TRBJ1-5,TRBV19,TGTGCCAGTAGTCCGACAGGGCATGATCAGCCCCAGCATTTT,CASSPTGHDQPQHF
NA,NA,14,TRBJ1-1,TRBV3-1,TGTGCCAGCAGAGAGTCTGGACGTAACACTGAAGCTTTCTTT,CASRESGRNTEAFF
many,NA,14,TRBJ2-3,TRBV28,TGTGCCAGCAGTTTATGGTCGGGGCCAGATACGCAGTATTTT,CASSLWSGPDTQYF
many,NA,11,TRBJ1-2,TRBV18,TGTGCCAGCTCTACTGGGGAGGAATACACCTTC,CASSTGEEYTF
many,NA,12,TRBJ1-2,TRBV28,TGTGCCAGCAGTTTAGACGGGGTTGGCTACACCTTC,CASSLDGVGYTF
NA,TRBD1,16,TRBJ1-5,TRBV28,TGTGCCAGCAGACAGGGGGGGTACAGGAGCAATCAGCCCCAGCATTTT,CASRQGGYRSNQPQHF
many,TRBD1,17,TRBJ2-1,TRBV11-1,TGTGCCAGCAGCTCAATGACCTCCGGGACAGGAGGAAATGAGCAGTTCTTC,CASSSMTSGTGGNEQFF
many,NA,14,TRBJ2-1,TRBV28,TGTGCCAGCAGTTCCCCCTCCTCTCGGGGGGAGCAGTTCTTC,CASSSPSSRGEQFF
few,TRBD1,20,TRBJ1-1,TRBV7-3,TGTGCCAGCAGCCTAACAATACGGACAGGCGGATCTCACCGAGGGGCTGAAGCTTTCTTT,CASSLTIRTGGSHRGAEAFF
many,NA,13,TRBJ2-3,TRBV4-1,TGCGCCAGCAGCTCGCCGGGAATAGATACGCAGTATTTT,CASSSPGIDTQYF
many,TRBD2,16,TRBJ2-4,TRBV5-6,TGTGCCAGCAGCTACGCCGGGACTAGCGGGAAAAACATTCAGTACTTC,CASSYAGTSGKNIQYF
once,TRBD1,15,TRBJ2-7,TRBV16,TGTGCCAGCAGCCAATCGGGACAGGGCACCTACGAGCAGTACTTC,CASSQSGQGTYEQYF
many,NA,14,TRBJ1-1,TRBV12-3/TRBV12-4,TGTGCCAGCAGTTTGTCCCGGACGAACACTGAAGCTTTCTTT,CASSLSRTNTEAFF
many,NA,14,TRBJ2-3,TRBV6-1,TGTGCCAGCCAAACTCCAGGGCGGGCAGATACGCAGTATTTT,CASQTPGRADTQYF
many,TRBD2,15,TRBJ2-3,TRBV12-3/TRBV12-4,TGTGCCAGCAATGGGAGGCTAGCGGGGGCAGATACGCAGTATTTT,CASNGRLAGADTQYF
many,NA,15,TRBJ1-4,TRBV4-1,TGCGCCAGCAGCCAAGTCGGATGGACTAATGAAAAACTGTTTTTT,CASSQVGWTNEKLFF
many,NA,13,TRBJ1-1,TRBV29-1,TGCAGCGTTGCTTCACAGAAGAACACTGAAGCTTTCTTT,CSVASQKNTEAFF
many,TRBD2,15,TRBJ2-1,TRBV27,TGTGCCAGCAGCGGGACTAGCGGGAGGTGGGATGAGCAGTTCTTC,CASSGTSGRWDEQFF
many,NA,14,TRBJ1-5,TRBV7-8,TGTGCCAGCAGCGCCGGGACCGTTAATCAGCCCCAGCATTTT,CASSAGTVNQPQHF
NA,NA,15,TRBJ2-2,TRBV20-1,TGCAGTGCTAGAAGTGGGCTCCCGAACACCGGGGAGCTGTTTTTT,CSARSGLPNTGELFF
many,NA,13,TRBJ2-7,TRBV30,TGTGCCTGGAACGAACAGGGATTACACGAGCAGTACTTC,CAWNEQGLHEQYF
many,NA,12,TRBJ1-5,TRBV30,TGTGCCTGGAGTGAGGTAGTGGGCCCCCAGCATTTT,CAWSEVVGPQHF
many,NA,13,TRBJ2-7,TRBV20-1,TGCAGTGCCTCGCTGGGCACTATGTACGAGCAGTACTTC,CSASLGTMYEQYF
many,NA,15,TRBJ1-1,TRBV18,TGTGCCAGCTCACCATGGGGGCCTCAAAACACTGAAGCTTTCTTT,CASSPWGPQNTEAFF
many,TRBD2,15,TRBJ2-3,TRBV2,TGTGCCAGCAGTGATGGGCGGGAGAATTCAGATACGCAGTATTTT,CASSDGRENSDTQYF
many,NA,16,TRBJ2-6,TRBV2,TGTGCCTCCCACCGGGACATCAACTCTGGGGCCAACGTCCTGACTTTC,CASHRDINSGANVLTF
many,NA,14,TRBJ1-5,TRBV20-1,TGCAGTGCTAGTAGAGGGAGTTTCAATCAGCCCCAGCATTTT,CSASRGSFNQPQHF
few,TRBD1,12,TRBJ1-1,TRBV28,TGTGCCAGCAGTTCCACAGGGGGGAAAGCTTTCTTT,CASSSTGGKAFF
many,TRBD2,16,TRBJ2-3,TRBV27,TGTGCCAGCAGTACGCTAGCGGGGGCCAGCACAGATACGCAGTATTTT,CASSTLAGASTDTQYF
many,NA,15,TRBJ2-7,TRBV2,TGTGCCAGCAGTGAAGGACTAGTCGCTGCCTACGAGCAGTACTTC,CASSEGLVAAYEQYF
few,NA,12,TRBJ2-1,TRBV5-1,TGCGCCAGCAGCTTGTCGGTTTACGAGCAGTTCTTC,CASSLSVYEQFF
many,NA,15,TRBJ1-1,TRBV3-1,TGTGCCAGCAGCCCGATGGGGGTCCTGAACACTGAAGCTTTCTTT,CASSPMGVLNTEAFF
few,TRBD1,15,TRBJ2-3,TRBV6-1,TGTGCCAGCAGGTGGGGGACAGGGGGCAGAAATACGCAGTATTTT,CASRWGTGGRNTQYF
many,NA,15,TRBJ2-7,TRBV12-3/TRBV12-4,TGTGCCAGCACCTCCCCACAGACGGGGGACTACGAGCAGTACTTC,CASTSPQTGDYEQYF
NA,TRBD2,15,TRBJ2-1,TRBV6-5,TGTGCCAGCAGTTGGACTAGCGGGGCTAGGGGTGAGCAGTTCTTC,CASSWTSGARGEQFF
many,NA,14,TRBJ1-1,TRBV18,TGTGCCAGCTCACCAAGCTGGAGCTACACTGAAGCTTTCTTT,CASSPSWSYTEAFF
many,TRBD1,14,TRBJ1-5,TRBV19,TGTGCCAGTAGGGCCCCAGGGGGACATCAGCCCCAGCATTTT,CASRAPGGHQPQHF
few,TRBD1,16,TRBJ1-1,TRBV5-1,TGCGCCAGCAGCGAGGGACAGGGATTGATGAACACTGAAGCTTTCTTT,CASSEGQGLMNTEAFF
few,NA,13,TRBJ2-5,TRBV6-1,TGTGCCAGCGGCCGGGACACTCAAGAGACCCAGTACTTC,CASGRDTQETQYF
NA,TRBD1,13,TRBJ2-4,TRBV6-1,TGTGCCAGCAGTGAAGAACAGGGGGCTAGGGAGTACTTC,CASSEEQGAREYF
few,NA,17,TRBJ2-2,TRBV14,TGTGCCAGCAGCCACCTAACTGGACAGACTCTCCACGGGGAGCTGTTTTTT,CASSHLTGQTLHGELFF
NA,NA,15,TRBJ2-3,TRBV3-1,TGTGCCAGCACCCCAAACGGGGGCTTTACAGATACGCAGTATTTT,CASTPNGGFTDTQYF
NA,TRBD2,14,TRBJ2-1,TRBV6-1,TGTGCCAGCACACTAGCGGGAGTGGCCAGTGAGCAGTTCTTC,CASTLAGVASEQFF
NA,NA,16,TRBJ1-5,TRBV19,TGTGCCAGTAGCATGTCGGGCAGGGATTTTGATCAGCCCCAGCATTTT,CASSMSGRDFDQPQHF
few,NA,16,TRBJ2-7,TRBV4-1,TGCGCCAGCAGCCAAGAATCCGAGGGACCGTTCTACGAGCAGTACTTC,CASSQESEGPFYEQYF
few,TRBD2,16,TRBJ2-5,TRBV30,TGTGCCTGGAGTGCCGGGACTAGCGGGAGTAGAAAGACCCAGTACTTC,CAWSAGTSGSRKTQYF
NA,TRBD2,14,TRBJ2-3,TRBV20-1,TGCAGTGTTCTTAGCGGGGCTAGCACAGATACGCAGTATTTT,CSVLSGASTDTQYF
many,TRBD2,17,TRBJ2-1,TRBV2,TGTGCCAGCAGCGGGACTAGCGGGAGCCTCTCCTACAATGAGCAGTTCTTC,CASSGTSGSLSYNEQFF
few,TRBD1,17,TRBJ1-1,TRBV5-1,TGCGCCAGCGGCCAAGACAGGGGCGTAAATGGGAGCACTGAAGCTTTCTTT,CASGQDRGVNGSTEAFF
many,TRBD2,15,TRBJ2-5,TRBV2,TGTGCCAGCAGTCGAAGAGCGGGGGGGCTGGAGACCCAGTACTTC,CASSRRAGGLETQYF
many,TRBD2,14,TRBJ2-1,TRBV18,TGTGCCAGCAGCCCGGGGGGCTCCTACAATGAGCAGTTCTTC,CASSPGGSYNEQFF
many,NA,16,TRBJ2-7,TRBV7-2,TGTGCCAGCAGCCATAGTGGGACGGAGGTTTCCTACGAGCAGTACTTC,CASSHSGTEVSYEQYF
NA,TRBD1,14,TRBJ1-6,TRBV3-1,TGTGCCAGCAGCCGCGGGACAGGGGAATCACCCCTCCACTTT,CASSRGTGESPLHF